Listed below are T cell receptor beta chains from one sample, sequenced in a study of post-analysis software for immune sequencing data. From the PCR reads, TCRdb called clonotypes with MiXCR, one entry per CDR3 protein. The sample has some 700,000 distinct CDR3 sequences, roughly three fifths seen once. The sample was blood. The receptors were sampled from a girl aged 2-10 years with multiple sclerosis. Each CDR3 is given with its conserved first and last residue. Each record gives: V gene, D gene, clone size, J gene, CDR3 DNA, CDR3 protein. A D gene is named only where the DNA matches it firmly. Size is omitted from some rows. Given values are once, few, many or a class for expanded clones.

TRBV7-3	TRBD1	few	TRBJ2-1	TGTGCCAGCAGCCTGGACAGGGGAGGCTACAATGAGCAGTTCTTC	CASSLDRGGYNEQFF
TRBV7-2	TRBD2	NA	TRBJ2-3	TGTGCCAGCAGCTTAGAGCGGGGGGGCAGCACAGATACGCAGTATTTT	CASSLERGGSTDTQYF
TRBV11-2	NA	few	TRBJ2-5	TGTGCCAGCAGCTTGTTGGGGGCTGGAGAGACCCAGTACTTC	CASSLLGAGETQYF
TRBV3-1	TRBD1	NA	TRBJ2-7	TGTGCCAGCAGCCACCGGGACAGGGGCGTCCACGAGCAGTACTTC	CASSHRDRGVHEQYF
TRBV28	TRBD1	once	TRBJ1-2	TGTGCCAGCACCCAAACAGGGGGCATCTATGGCTACACCTTC	CASTQTGGIYGYTF
TRBV5-1	NA	NA	TRBJ2-7	TGCGCCAGCAGCCCCTGGGAGAGCTCCTACGAGCAGTACTTC	CASSPWESSYEQYF
TRBV10-3	TRBD1	NA	TRBJ2-7	TGTGCCATCAGTGAGTTGGGACAGGGGGCTTCGATGCAGTACTTC	CAISELGQGASMQYF
TRBV20-1	TRBD1	NA	TRBJ2-7	TGCAGTGCTATGGGGACAGACAGCTCCTACGAGCAGTACTTC	CSAMGTDSSYEQYF
TRBV12-3/TRBV12-4	TRBD1	NA	TRBJ2-5	TGTGCCAGCAGCCAAGACAGGGGAGGAGGGACCCAGTACTTC	CASSQDRGGGTQYF
TRBV2	TRBD1	few	TRBJ2-7	TGTGCCACCAGTTTGGACAGGGTCGCGACCTACGAGCAGTACTTC	CATSLDRVATYEQYF
TRBV3-1	NA	few	TRBJ2-7	TGTGCCAGCGGTACAGGAGAGGCCTACGAGCAGTACTTC	CASGTGEAYEQYF
TRBV2	TRBD1	few	TRBJ2-7	TGTGCCAGCAGTGAACACCGGGACAGAGACTACGAGCAGTACTTC	CASSEHRDRDYEQYF
TRBV20-1	NA	NA	TRBJ2-7	TGCAGTGCTAGTGCTGGACTACTAACTGGATACGAGCAGTACTTC	CSASAGLLTGYEQYF
TRBV29-1	TRBD1	few	TRBJ2-1	TGCAGCGTTGGACAGGGGGGGTACAATGAGCAGTTCTTC	CSVGQGGYNEQFF
TRBV7-3	TRBD2	NA	TRBJ2-3	TGTGCCAGCAGCTCTACTAGCGGTTACACAGATACGCAGTATTTT	CASSSTSGYTDTQYF
TRBV2	TRBD2	few	TRBJ2-5	TGTGCCAGCAGTCCTAGCGGGGGGGAGACCCAGTACTTC	CASSPSGGETQYF
TRBV10-3	NA	once	TRBJ2-6	TGTGCCATCGGGTCACAGGGCTCTGGGGCCAACGTCCTGACTTTC	CAIGSQGSGANVLTF
TRBV12-3/TRBV12-4	TRBD2	few	TRBJ2-5	TGTGCCAGCAGTCCGACTAGCGGGAGGGCTAGTGAGCAGTACTTC	CASSPTSGRASEQYF
TRBV6-5	TRBD1	few	TRBJ2-7	TGTGCCAGCAGTTGGGACAGGGGGCTTACAACCTACGAGCAGTACTTC	CASSWDRGLTTYEQYF
TRBV28	NA	few	TRBJ1-1	TGTGCCAGCAGTTTCGGCACTTACACTGAAGCTTTCTTT	CASSFGTYTEAFF
TRBV15	TRBD2	NA	TRBJ2-5	TGTGCCACCAGCAGAGATCCGGGGAGGGGAGAGACCCAGTACTTC	CATSRDPGRGETQYF
TRBV5-1	TRBD2	NA	TRBJ2-1	TGCGCCAGCAGCTTGGAGGCCCTAGCGGGATTCTACAATGAGCAGTTCTTC	CASSLEALAGFYNEQFF
TRBV29-1	NA	NA	TRBJ2-1	TGCAGCGCTGGGGGATCCAAACTAGTTGGTTCCTACAATGAGCAGTTCTTC	CSAGGSKLVGSYNEQFF
TRBV5-5	NA	NA	TRBJ1-5	TGTGCCAGCAGCTTCGGCCTGGGGATTTTTGATCAGCCCCAGCATTTT	CASSFGLGIFDQPQHF
TRBV7-2	TRBD1	NA	TRBJ2-5	TGTGCCAGCAGCTTAGGGGACAGGGTTTCACAAGAGACCCAGTACTTC	CASSLGDRVSQETQYF
TRBV12-5	TRBD1	NA	TRBJ2-7	TGTGCTAGTGGAGATCCCGGGACAGGCCGCTACGAGCAGTACTTC	CASGDPGTGRYEQYF
TRBV5-6	NA	NA	TRBJ2-1	TGTGCCAGCAGCTCGCCCCGAGACTACAATGAGCAGTTCTTC	CASSSPRDYNEQFF
TRBV18	NA	NA	TRBJ2-7	TGTGCCAGCTCACCAGAGAGACTACCCTCTATAGAGCAGTACTTC	CASSPERLPSIEQYF
TRBV5-1	NA	many	TRBJ2-3	TGCGCCAGCACTACTGGAGAAGCAGATACGCAGTATTTT	CASTTGEADTQYF
TRBV20-1	NA	NA	TRBJ1-1	TGCAGTGCTAGATCGGGACATCCGAACACTGAAGCTTTCTTT	CSARSGHPNTEAFF
TRBV10-3	NA	few	TRBJ2-1	TGTGCCATCAGTGAGGAGAGCTCCTACAATGAGCAGTTCTTC	CAISEESSYNEQFF
TRBV11-2	TRBD2	few	TRBJ2-5	TGTGCCAGCAGCTTAGACGGCGGGAGGGGGGAGACCCAGTACTTC	CASSLDGGRGETQYF
TRBV7-2	NA	NA	TRBJ1-1	TGTGCCAGCAGCCATAATACAGGGAATACTGAAGCTTTCTTT	CASSHNTGNTEAFF
TRBV11-2	TRBD2	NA	TRBJ2-3	TGTGCCAGCAGCCTACGGACTAGCGGGAGGGCAGATACGCAGTATTTT	CASSLRTSGRADTQYF
TRBV9	TRBD1	few	TRBJ2-7	TGTGCCAGCAGCGGAGACAGGGGTTACGAGCAGTACTTC	CASSGDRGYEQYF
TRBV2	NA	NA	TRBJ2-1	TGTGCCAGCAGTGAGGGGCGGCAGAGCTCCTACAATGAGCAGTTCTTC	CASSEGRQSSYNEQFF
TRBV7-2	NA	NA	TRBJ2-1	TGTGCCAGCATCTTTTCCGTTGGGGGGCCTAATGAGCAGTTCTTC	CASIFSVGGPNEQFF
TRBV6-5	NA	NA	TRBJ1-2	TGTGCCACCTCTGGGGCGCGTGGCTACACCTTC	CATSGARGYTF